What follows are 29 T cell receptor beta chains derived from one specimen sequenced in a study of blood T cell repertoires in COVID-19. The repertoire was sequenced with immunoSEQ multiplex PCR; TCRdb's copy has only in-frame clones and lacks some. This sample has 120,000 or so clones, with roughly 88% found just once. Source material: peripheral blood. The source of these receptors is a man between 45 and 60 years old with acute or convalescent COVID-19.

This clone was seen a single time. V gene TRBV2 combines with J gene TRBJ2-7; a weak D match, TRBD1 (6 bases). Germline V gives CDR1 SNHLY, CDR2 FYNNEI. The CDR3 has 14 amino acids. V was trimmed by 5 bases and J by 3 bases, leaving 14 bases between them. As DNA, the CDR3 is TGTGCCAGCAGTCCCCGGGACAAATACTACGAGCAGTACTTC. Amino acids: CASSPRDKYYEQYF.

The V and J genes are TRBV5-4 and TRBJ2-5; a weak D match, TRBD1 (8 bases). Trimming left V 2 bases short and J 10 bases short, with 15 bases between. CDR1 and CDR2 (germline): SGHNT, YYREEE (reference sequence). The CDR3 spans 13 residues. The CDR3 is CASSFLDREGQYF. CDR3 DNA: TGTGCCAGCAGCTTCTTGGACAGGGAGGGCCAGTACTTC.

This clone was picked up one time. The chain employs TRBV20-1 and TRBJ2-2; possibly TRBD2 for D (5 bases). V lost 3 bases and J 8 bases, leaving 7 bases between the germline ends. The CDR3 is 11 amino acids. Germline CDR1 and CDR2: DFQATT and SNEGSKA (reference sequence). CDR3 DNA sequence: TGCAGTGCTAGCGGGATGGGGGAGCTGTTTTTT. Residues: CSASGMGELFF.

This clone was seen just once. The V and J genes are TRBV19 and TRBJ2-3, with D possibly being TRBD1 (5 bases). Trimming stripped 5 bases from V and 1 base from J, with 16 bases between. CDR3 length: 16 amino acids. Germline loops: CDR1 LNHDA, CDR2 SQIVND (reference sequence). In DNA form, the CDR3 reads TGTGCCAGTAGTTTACTGGGGCCCGGAGGCACAGATACGCAGTATTTT. Amino acid sequence: CASSLLGPGGTDTQYF.

The chain carries TRBV5-6 and TRBJ2-4; TRBD1 aligns across 9 bases. Germline V gene lookup returns CDR1 SGHDT and CDR2 YYEEEE. This CDR3 has 15 residues. V lost 0 bases to trimming and J lost 4 bases; unmatched junction nucleotides: 2. In DNA form, the CDR3 reads TGTGCCAGCAGCTTGGGGGGACAGGGAAAAAACATTCAGTACTTC. It encodes CASSLGGQGKNIQYF.

This chain joins TRBV19 and TRBJ2-1; perhaps TRBD1 as D (5 bases). V dropped 5 bases and J dropped 0 bases, with 14 bases sitting between them. Per germline, CDR1 LNHDA and CDR2 SQIVND (reference sequence). CDR3 length: 16 amino acids. As DNA, the CDR3 is TGTGCCAGTAGTCCCCTCAGGACATACTCCTACAATGAGCAGTTCTTC. It specifies CASSPLRTYSYNEQFF. Based on the CDR3 plus reference TRBV19 and TRBJ2-1, the full variable domain is DGGITQSPKYLFRKEGQNVTLSCEQNLNHDAMYWYRQDPGQGLRLIYYSQIVNDFQKGDIAEGYSVSREKKESFPLTVTSAQKNPTAFYLCASSPLRTYSYNEQFFGPGTRLTVL.

V and J are TRBV6-5 and TRBJ1-2; D call uncertain. Germline V gives CDR1 MNHEY, CDR2 SVGAGI. V lost 4 bases, J lost 4 bases, and 10 bases lay in between. The CDR3 covers 13 residues. CDR3 DNA: TGTGCCAGCAGTTTCCTGGTCGGCTATGGCTACACCTTC. Amino acids: CASSFLVGYGYTF.

The rearrangement links TRBV5-1 to TRBJ2-6; 7 positions match TRBD1. Looked up from germline, CDR1 is SGHRS and CDR2 is YFSETQ. V shed 3 bases and J 0 bases; nucleotides not matched to a gene: 9. The CDR3 is 18 residues long. The chain's CDR3 is CASSYGTVKSSGANVLTF. The CDR3 nucleotides are TGCGCCAGCAGCTACGGGACAGTTAAGTCCTCTGGGGCCAACGTCCTGACTTTC. Looking up the rest from reference TRBV5-1 and TRBJ2-6 gives the full variable domain: KAGVTQTPRYLIKTRGQQVTLSCSPISGHRSVSWYQQTPGQGLQFLFEYFSETQRNKGNFPGRFSGRQFSNSRSEMNVSTLELGDSALYLCASSYGTVKSSGANVLTFGAGSRLTVL.

In nucleotides, the CDR3 is TGTGCCAGCAGCTTACAGGGAAGGGAAGAGACCCAGTACTTC. This encodes CASSLQGREETQYF. This chain uses TRBV11-3 with TRBJ2-5, with D perhaps TRBD1 (5 bases). Germline-derived CDR1 and CDR2 are SGHNT and YENEEA. This CDR3 comprises 14 residues. V lost 2 bases and J 3 bases, leaving 10 bases between the germline ends.

This chain joins TRBV19 and TRBJ1-5; the match to TRBD1 covers 7 bases. The germline V gene encodes CDR1 LNHDA and CDR2 SQIVND (reference sequence). With V trimmed by 6 bases and J by 1 base, 6 bases remained unmatched. This CDR3 is 15 amino acids long. The CDR3 region has the DNA TGTGCCAGTAGGGCACCGGGACAGAGCAATCAGCCCCAGCATTTT. This gives the protein CASRAPGQSNQPQHF.

The chain links TRBV3-1 (or the pseudogene TRBV3-2) to TRBJ1-2, with 8 bases lining up with TRBD1. This CDR3 has 16 residues. CDR1 LGHDT and CDR2 YNNKEL come from the germline V gene (reference sequence). Trimming took 1 base from V and 4 from J; bases not matched to a gene: 8. CDR3 nucleotide sequence: TGTGCCAGCAGCCAAGCCGAGGACAGGGACCTCTATGGCTACACCTTC. This gives the protein CASSQAEDRDLYGYTF.

CDR3: CASNPGQGDRNYGYTF. CDR3 bases: TGCGCCAGCAATCCGGGACAGGGGGACCGGAACTATGGCTACACCTTC. This chain links TRBV10-2 with TRBJ1-2, with 11 bases matching TRBD1. Germline V gives CDR1 WSHSY, CDR2 SAAADI. The CDR3 loop spans 16 amino acids. With V trimmed by 7 bases and J by 2 bases, 9 bases remained unmatched.

The chain is built from TRBV21-1 and TRBJ1-1; the D segment call TRBD1 is taken from the table without a DNA check. TRBV21-1 is marked as a pseudogene. This CDR3 is built from 15 residues. This CDR3 is CASIPQGKSNTEAFF. CDR3 sequence (DNA): TGTGCCAGCATACCCCAGGGCAAATCGAACACTGAAGCTTTCTTT.

The gene calls are TRBV7-9 and TRBJ1-1, with D hard to call. Germline-derived CDR1 and CDR2 are SEHNR and FQNEAQ (reference sequence). This CDR3 is built from 14 residues. Trimming left V 7 bases short and J 1 base short, with 13 bases between. CDR3 bases: TGTGCCAGCACCTTCCGAGGGCAGAACACTGAAGCTTTCTTT. This translates into CASTFRGQNTEAFF.

The V and J genes are TRBV10-3 and TRBJ2-1; perhaps TRBD2 as D (6 bases). CDR1 is ENHRY and CDR2 is SYGVKD in the germline V gene. The CDR3 sequence is 14 residues long. V was clipped by 4 bases and J by 5 bases, with 12 bases between them. The CDR3 region is CAISATRENNEQFF. The CDR3 region has the DNA TGTGCCATCAGTGCCACCCGGGAGAACAATGAGCAGTTCTTC.

J is TRBJ2-2 and V is TRBV9; weak D call: TRBD2 (5 bases). The germline V gene has CDR1 SGDLS and CDR2 YYNGEE. This CDR3 spans 16 amino acids. Trimming removed 0 bases from V and 0 bases from J, with 9 bases in between. This chain's CDR3 is CASSVVSGANTGELFF. CDR3 coding DNA: TGTGCCAGCAGCGTAGTAAGCGGCGCGAACACCGGGGAGCTGTTTTTT.

The genes are TRBV10-3 and TRBJ1-2; maybe TRBD1 (5 bases). Germline V gives CDR1 ENHRY, CDR2 SYGVKD. V lost 7 bases to trimming and J lost 4 bases, with 22 bases between them. This CDR3 region has 16 residues. CDR3 DNA: TGTGCCATCAATTCCGGGGGAGTGGGTCGTGGCTATGGCTACACCTTC. Translation gives CAINSGGVGRGYGYTF.

This sequence joins TRBV2 and TRBJ2-1; D remains unclear. The V end was cut by 4 bases, the J end by 6 bases, with 4 bases between. The V gene's germline CDR1 is SNHLY and CDR2 FYNNEI. The CDR3 spans 11 residues. This CDR3 reads CASSVRNEQFF. CDR3 in DNA: TGTGCCAGCAGTGTGCGCAATGAGCAGTTCTTC.

The genes are TRBV5-1 and TRBJ2-3; no clear D. Trimming took 1 base from V and 0 from J, leaving 12 bases between them. In germline, CDR1 is SGHRS, CDR2 YFSETQ. The length of the CDR3 is 16 residues. As DNA, the CDR3 is TGCGCCAGCAGCTTGACCCCCCGTACTAGCACAGATACGCAGTATTTT. It is translated as CASSLTPRTSTDTQYF.

V usage is TRBV6-1 and J usage is TRBJ2-3; 7 positions match TRBD2. V lost 4 bases and J lost 5; bases outside the gene matches: 12. The germline V gene encodes CDR1 MNHNS and CDR2 SASEGT. The CDR3 spans 16 residues. Here the CDR3 DNA reads TGTGCCAGCAGTGTCGGACTAGATAGAGGTGTAGATACGCAGTATTTT. Translated: CASSVGLDRGVDTQYF.

V and J are TRBV30 and TRBJ1-4; 8 bases are a match to TRBD1. The germline V gene has CDR1 GTSNPN and CDR2 SVGIG (reference sequence). The CDR3 loop spans 13 amino acids. V lost 1 base to trimming and J lost 8 bases; unmatched junction nucleotides: 3. Here the CDR3 reads CAWSDRGREKLFF. The DNA for the CDR3 is TGTGCCTGGAGTGACAGGGGGAGGGAAAAACTGTTTTTT.

In this sample, this clone turned up a few times. The chain couples TRBV7-9 to TRBJ1-5; D is uncertain. Germline V gene data show CDR1 as SEHNR and CDR2 as FQNEAQ (reference sequence). The ends were cut back, 3 bases at V and 4 bases at J, with 10 bases in the middle. This CDR3 spans 14 amino acids. The DNA of the CDR3 is TGTGCCAGCAGCTTTGAGGGAGAGAATCAGCCCCAGCATTTT. Translation: CASSFEGENQPQHF.

In its sample, this clone was seen a few times. The V and J genes are TRBV19 and TRBJ1-5; the match to TRBD1 covers 7 bases. The CDR3 is made up of 15 amino acids. Looked up from germline, CDR1 is LNHDA and CDR2 is SQIVND (reference sequence). The V segment lost 5 bases and the J segment 3 bases; nucleotides outside the gene matches: 7. CDR3 DNA: TGTGCCAGTAGTCCCCAAACAGGGGTCAATCAGCCCCAGCATTTT. Amino acids: CASSPQTGVNQPQHF.

The V call is TRBV19, the J call TRBJ2-2; 11 positions match TRBD2. The germline CDR1 and CDR2 sequences are LNHDA and SQIVND (reference sequence). The CDR3 covers 17 residues. Trimming at V came to 7 bases and at J to 1 base, leaving 8 bases not matched to a gene. The DNA of the CDR3 is TGTGCCAGTATAATGAGGCTAGCGGGAGGGAACACCGGGGAGCTGTTTTTT. Protein: CASIMRLAGGNTGELFF.

The chain combines TRBV18 with TRBJ2-2; TRBD2 aligns across 13 bases. After removal of 3 bases from V and 0 bases from J, the junction contained 1 base not matched to a gene. Germline V gene data show CDR1 as KGHSH and CDR2 as LQKENI. The CDR3 is 17 amino acids. CDR3: CASSPGLAGSNTGELFF. In DNA form, the CDR3 reads TGTGCCAGCTCACCGGGACTAGCGGGGTCGAACACCGGGGAGCTGTTTTTT.

V and J are TRBV25-1 and TRBJ2-1, with 10 bases matching TRBD1. The V gene end was trimmed by 3 bases and the J gene end by 7 bases; junction bases not matched to a gene: 6. The CDR3 covers 15 residues. Germline V gene lookup returns CDR1 MGHDK and CDR2 SYGVNS. The CDR3: CASSEPGQGFNEQFF. As DNA, the CDR3 is TGTGCCAGCAGTGAGCCGGGACAGGGGTTTAATGAGCAGTTCTTC.

The chain combines TRBV6-4 with TRBJ1-1; 11 bases fit TRBD1. The CDR3 has 14 residues. Germline CDR1 and CDR2: MRHNA and SNTAGT. V shed 7 bases, J shed 4 bases, and the junction held 5 bases outside the gene matches. CDR3 sequence (DNA): TGTGCCAGCATAGGGGACAGGGGGTTCACTGAAGCTTTCTTT. Its translation is CASIGDRGFTEAFF.

The chain recombines TRBV6-5 with TRBJ2-5; a possible D gene is TRBD2 (5 bases). Germline values: CDR1 MNHEY, CDR2 SVGAGI. V gave up 5 bases and J gave up 5 bases, with 12 bases separating them. The length of the CDR3 is 13 residues. This CDR3 reads CASSRTSRETQYF. The CDR3 DNA is TGTGCCAGCAGTAGGACTTCCCGCGAGACCCAGTACTTC.

The chain joins TRBV5-1 to TRBJ2-1; the D gene is possibly TRBD1 (6 bases). Germline values: CDR1 SGHRS, CDR2 YFSETQ. This CDR3 is 16 amino acids long. With 1 base removed from V and 5 bases from J, the gap between germline ends came to 16 bases. Here the CDR3 DNA reads TGCGCCAGCAGCTTGCTGGGCAGGGGCGAACACAATGAGCAGTTCTTC. Protein sequence: CASSLLGRGEHNEQFF.